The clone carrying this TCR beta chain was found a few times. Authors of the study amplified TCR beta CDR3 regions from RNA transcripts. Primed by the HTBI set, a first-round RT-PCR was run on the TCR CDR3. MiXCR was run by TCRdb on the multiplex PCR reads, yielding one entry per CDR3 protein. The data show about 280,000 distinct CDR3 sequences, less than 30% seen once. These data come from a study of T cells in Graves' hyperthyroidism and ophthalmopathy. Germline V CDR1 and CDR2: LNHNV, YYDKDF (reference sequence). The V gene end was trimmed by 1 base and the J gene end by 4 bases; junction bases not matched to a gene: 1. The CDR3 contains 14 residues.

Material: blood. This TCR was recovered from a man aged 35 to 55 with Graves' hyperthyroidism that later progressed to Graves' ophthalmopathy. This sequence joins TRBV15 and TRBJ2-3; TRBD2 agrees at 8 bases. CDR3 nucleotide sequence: TGTGCCACCAGCAGAGCGGGAGGGCCAGATACGCAGTATTTT. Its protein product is CATSRAGGPDTQYF.